This TCR beta chain was identified in a study of shared clonotypes between healthy human individuals. The CDR3 is 19 amino acids. Germline CDR1 reads LNHDA; CDR2 reads SQIVND (reference sequence). Template for every sorted-subset replicate PCR totaled about 0.2 ug DNA, about 30,000 T cell genomes. Sequenced by immunoSEQ multiplex PCR; TCRdb stores in-frame clones only, minus some. Seen here are around 2,000,000 clones, 95% observed once, and the top ten hold approximately 0.13%. As to this clone: Its ends do not fully match the called genes, so a read error is possible.

The V call is TRBV19, the J call TRBJ1-6, with 7 positions matching TRBD1. The sequence came from a man aged 18-30 years in good health. Sequenced: naive CD4+ T cells sorted from blood. Regarding subset: CD45RA+ positively selected. The CDR3 region is CASSPWTGLGYSYTSPLHF. The DNA for the CDR3 is TGTGCCAGTAGTCCGTGGACAGGTTTAGGATATTCGTATACTTCACCCCTCCACTTT. The whole variable domain, filled in from reference TRBV19 and TRBJ1-6, reads DGGITQSPKYLFRKEGQNVTLSCEQNLNHDAMYWYRQDPGQGLRLIYYSQIVNDFQKGDIAEGYSVSREKKESFPLTVTSAQKNPTAFYLCASSPWTGLGYSYTSPLHFGNGTRLTVT.